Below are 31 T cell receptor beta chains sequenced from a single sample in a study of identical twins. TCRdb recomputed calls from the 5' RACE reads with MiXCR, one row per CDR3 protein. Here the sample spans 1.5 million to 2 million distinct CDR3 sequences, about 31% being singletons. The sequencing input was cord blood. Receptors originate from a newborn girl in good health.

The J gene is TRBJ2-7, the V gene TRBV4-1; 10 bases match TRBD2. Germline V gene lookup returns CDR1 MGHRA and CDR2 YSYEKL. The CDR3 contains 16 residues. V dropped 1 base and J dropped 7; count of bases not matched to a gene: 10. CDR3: CASSQVLAGRYNEQYF. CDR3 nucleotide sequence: TGCGCCAGCAGCCAAGTACTAGCGGGGAGATACAATGAGCAGTACTTC.

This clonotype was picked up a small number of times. In DNA, the CDR3 is TGCGCCAGCAGCCAAGGGGTACTAGCGGGCCTTTACAATGAGCAGTTCTTC. This gives the protein CASSQGVLAGLYNEQFF. The rearrangement links TRBV4-1 to TRBJ2-1; TRBD2 matches 9 bases. Germline V gene data show CDR1 as MGHRA and CDR2 as YSYEKL. V lost 1 base, J lost 4 bases, and 8 bases stayed unmatched. The CDR3 runs 17 residues.

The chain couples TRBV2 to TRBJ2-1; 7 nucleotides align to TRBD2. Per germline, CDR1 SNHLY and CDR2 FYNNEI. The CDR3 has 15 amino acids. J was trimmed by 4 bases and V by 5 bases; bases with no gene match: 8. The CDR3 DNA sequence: TGTGCCAGCAGTCCAGCGGGGCCATTATACAATGAGCAGTTCTTC. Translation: CASSPAGPLYNEQFF.

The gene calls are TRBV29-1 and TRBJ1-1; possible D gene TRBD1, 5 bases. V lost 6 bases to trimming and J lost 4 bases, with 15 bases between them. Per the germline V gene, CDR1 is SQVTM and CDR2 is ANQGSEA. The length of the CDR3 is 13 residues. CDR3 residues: CSVVDRELTEAFF. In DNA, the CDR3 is TGCAGCGTCGTCGACAGAGAACTCACTGAAGCTTTCTTT.

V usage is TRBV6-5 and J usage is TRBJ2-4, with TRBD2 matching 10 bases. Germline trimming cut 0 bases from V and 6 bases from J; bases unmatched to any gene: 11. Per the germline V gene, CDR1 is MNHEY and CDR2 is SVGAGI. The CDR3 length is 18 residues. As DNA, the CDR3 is TGTGCCAGCAGTTACTCGCCAGTGAGCAGCGGGAGGGTAAACATTCAGTACTTC. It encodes CASSYSPVSSGRVNIQYF.

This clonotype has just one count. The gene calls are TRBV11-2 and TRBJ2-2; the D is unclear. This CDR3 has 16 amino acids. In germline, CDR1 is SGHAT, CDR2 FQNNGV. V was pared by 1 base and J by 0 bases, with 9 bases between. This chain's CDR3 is CASSLGYSPNTGELFF. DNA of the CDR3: TGTGCCAGCAGCTTAGGGTACAGTCCGAACACCGGGGAGCTGTTTTTT.

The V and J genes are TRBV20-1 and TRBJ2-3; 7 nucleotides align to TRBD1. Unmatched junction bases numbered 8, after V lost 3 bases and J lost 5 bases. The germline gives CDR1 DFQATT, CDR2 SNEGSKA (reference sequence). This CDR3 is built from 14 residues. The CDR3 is CSASSQGVGDTQYF. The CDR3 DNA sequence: TGCAGTGCTAGTTCTCAGGGGGTGGGAGATACGCAGTATTTT.

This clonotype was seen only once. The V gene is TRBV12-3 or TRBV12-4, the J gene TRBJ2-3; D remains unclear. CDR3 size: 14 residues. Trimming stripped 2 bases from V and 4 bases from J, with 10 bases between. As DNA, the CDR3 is TGTGCCAGCAGTTTAACCGGGCCTTCAGATACGCAGTATTTT. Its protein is CASSLTGPSDTQYF.

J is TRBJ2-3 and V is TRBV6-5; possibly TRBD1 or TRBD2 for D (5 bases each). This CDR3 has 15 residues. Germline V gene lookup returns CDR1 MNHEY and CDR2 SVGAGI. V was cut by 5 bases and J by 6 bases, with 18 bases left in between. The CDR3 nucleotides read TGTGCCAGCAGTGTACCGGGACCAGTCAGGGATACGCAGTATTTT. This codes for CASSVPGPVRDTQYF.

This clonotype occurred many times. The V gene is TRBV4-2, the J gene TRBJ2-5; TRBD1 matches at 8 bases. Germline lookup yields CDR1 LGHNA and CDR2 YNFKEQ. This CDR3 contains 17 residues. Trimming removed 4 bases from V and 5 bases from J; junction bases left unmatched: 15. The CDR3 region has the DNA TGTGCCAGCAGCCTAAACGTACACCAGGGGGCGCATGAGACCCAGTACTTC. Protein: CASSLNVHQGAHETQYF.

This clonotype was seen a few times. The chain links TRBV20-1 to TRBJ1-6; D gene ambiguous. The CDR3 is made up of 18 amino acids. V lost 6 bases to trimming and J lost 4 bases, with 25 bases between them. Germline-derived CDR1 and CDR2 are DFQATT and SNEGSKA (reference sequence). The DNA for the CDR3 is TGCAGTGCCCGGCCTGGACGGAGCTTCGGATCTTATAATTCACCCCTCCACTTT. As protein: CSARPGRSFGSYNSPLHF.

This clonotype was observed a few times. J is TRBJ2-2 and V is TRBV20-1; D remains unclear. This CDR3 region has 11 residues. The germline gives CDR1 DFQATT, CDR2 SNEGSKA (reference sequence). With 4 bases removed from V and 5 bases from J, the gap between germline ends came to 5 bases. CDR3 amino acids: CSAIGTGELFF. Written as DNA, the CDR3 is TGCAGTGCTATAGGGACCGGGGAGCTGTTTTTT.

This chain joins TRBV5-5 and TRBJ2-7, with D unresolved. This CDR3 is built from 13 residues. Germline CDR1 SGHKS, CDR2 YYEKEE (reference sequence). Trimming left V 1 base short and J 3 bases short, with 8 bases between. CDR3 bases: TGTGCCAGCAGCTTGTCCAGGTACTACGAGCAGTACTTC. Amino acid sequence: CASSLSRYYEQYF.

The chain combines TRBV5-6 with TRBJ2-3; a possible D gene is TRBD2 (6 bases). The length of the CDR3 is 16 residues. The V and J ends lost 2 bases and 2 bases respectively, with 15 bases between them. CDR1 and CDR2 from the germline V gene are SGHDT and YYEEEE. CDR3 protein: CASSFEAGLLTDTQYF. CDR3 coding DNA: TGTGCCAGCAGCTTCGAAGCGGGCTTACTCACAGATACGCAGTATTTT.

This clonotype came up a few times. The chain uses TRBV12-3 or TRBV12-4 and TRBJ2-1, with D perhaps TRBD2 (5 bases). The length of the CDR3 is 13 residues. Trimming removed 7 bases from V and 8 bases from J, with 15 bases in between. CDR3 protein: CASNSPGSHEQFF. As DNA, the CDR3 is TGTGCCAGCAATTCTCCGGGATCCCATGAGCAGTTCTTC.

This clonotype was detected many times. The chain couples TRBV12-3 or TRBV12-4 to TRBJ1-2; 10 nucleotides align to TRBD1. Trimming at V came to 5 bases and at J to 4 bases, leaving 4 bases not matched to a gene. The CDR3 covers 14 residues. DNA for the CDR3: TGTGCCAGCAGTACGGGACAGGGGAGCTATGGCTACACCTTC. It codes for CASSTGQGSYGYTF.

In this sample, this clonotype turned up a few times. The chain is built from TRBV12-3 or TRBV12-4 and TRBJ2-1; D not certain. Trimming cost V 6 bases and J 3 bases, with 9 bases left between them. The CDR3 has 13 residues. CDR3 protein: CASRPWDYNEQFF. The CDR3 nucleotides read TGTGCCAGCAGGCCTTGGGACTACAATGAGCAGTTCTTC.

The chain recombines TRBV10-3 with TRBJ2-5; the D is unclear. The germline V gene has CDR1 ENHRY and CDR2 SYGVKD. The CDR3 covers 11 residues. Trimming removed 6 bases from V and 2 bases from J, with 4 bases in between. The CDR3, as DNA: TGTGCCATCAGATTTCAAGAGACCCAGTACTTC. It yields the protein CAIRFQETQYF.

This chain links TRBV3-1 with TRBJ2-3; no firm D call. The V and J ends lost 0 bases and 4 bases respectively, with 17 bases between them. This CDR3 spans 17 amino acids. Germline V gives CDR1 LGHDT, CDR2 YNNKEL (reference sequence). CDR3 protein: CASSQDRTSNSPDTQYF. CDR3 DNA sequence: TGTGCCAGCAGCCAAGATCGCACATCCAATTCACCAGATACGCAGTATTTT.

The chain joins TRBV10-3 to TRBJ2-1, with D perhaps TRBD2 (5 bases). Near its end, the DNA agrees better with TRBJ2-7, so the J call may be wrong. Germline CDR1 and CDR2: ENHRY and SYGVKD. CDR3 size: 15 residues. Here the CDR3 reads CAIRSQERSYNEQYF. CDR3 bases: TGTGCCATCAGGTCGCAGGAGCGGTCCTACAATGAGCAGTACTTC.

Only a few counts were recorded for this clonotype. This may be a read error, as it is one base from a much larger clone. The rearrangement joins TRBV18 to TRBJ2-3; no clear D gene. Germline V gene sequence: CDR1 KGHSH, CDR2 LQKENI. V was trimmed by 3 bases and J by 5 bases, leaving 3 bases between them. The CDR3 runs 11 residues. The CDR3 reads CASSPEDTQYF. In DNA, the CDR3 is TGTGCCAGCTCACCGGAAGATACGCAGTATTTT.

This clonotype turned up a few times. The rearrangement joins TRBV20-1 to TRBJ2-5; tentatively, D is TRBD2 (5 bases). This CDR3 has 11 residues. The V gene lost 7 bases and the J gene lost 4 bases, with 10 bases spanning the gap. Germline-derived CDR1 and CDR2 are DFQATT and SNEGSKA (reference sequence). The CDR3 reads CSGGLPETQYF. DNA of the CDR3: TGCAGTGGCGGGCTTCCAGAGACCCAGTACTTC.

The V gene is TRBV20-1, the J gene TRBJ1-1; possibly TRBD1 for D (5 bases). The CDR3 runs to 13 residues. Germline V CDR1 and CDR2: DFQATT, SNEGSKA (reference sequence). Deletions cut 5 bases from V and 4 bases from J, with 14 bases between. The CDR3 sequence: CSADGALGTEAFF. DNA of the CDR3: TGCAGTGCTGATGGGGCATTGGGCACTGAAGCTTTCTTT.

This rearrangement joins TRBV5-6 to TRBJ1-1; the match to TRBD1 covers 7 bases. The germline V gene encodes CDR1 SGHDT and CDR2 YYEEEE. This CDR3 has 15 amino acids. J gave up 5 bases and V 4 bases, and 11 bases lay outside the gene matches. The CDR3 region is CASSREGAGRTEAFF. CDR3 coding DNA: TGTGCCAGCAGCCGAGAGGGGGCAGGGCGAACTGAAGCTTTCTTT.

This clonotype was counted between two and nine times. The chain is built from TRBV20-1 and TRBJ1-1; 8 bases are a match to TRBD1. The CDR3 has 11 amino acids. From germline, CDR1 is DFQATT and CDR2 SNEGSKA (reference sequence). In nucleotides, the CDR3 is TGCACGCCAGAAACCGGGACAGGAGCTTTCTTT. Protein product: CTPETGTGAFF.

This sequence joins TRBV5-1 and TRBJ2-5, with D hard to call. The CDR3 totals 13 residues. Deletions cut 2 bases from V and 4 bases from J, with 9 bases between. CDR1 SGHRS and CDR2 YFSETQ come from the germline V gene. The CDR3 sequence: CASSFSRVETQYF. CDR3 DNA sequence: TGCGCCAGCAGCTTTTCTCGTGTAGAGACCCAGTACTTC.

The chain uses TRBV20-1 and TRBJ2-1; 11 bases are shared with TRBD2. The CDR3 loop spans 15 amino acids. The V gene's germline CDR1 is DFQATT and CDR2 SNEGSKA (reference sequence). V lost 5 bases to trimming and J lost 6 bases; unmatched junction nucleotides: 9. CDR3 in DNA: TGCAGTGCTCTACCCGGACTAGCGGGCCGCAATGAGCAGTTCTTC. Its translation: CSALPGLAGRNEQFF.

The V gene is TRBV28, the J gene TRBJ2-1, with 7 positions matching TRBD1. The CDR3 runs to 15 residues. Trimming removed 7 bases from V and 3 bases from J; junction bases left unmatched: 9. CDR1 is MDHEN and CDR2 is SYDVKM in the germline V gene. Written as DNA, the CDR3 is TGTGCCAGCACCAGAGACAGGGCTATCTACAATGAGCAGTTCTTC. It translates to CASTRDRAIYNEQFF.

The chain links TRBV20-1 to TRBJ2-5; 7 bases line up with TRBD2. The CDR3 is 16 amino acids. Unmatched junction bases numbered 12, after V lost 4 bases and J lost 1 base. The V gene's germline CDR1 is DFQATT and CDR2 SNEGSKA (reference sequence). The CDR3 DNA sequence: TGCAGTGCTAAGCCCCGGACTAGACCCTTCCAAGAGACCCAGTACTTC. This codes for CSAKPRTRPFQETQYF.

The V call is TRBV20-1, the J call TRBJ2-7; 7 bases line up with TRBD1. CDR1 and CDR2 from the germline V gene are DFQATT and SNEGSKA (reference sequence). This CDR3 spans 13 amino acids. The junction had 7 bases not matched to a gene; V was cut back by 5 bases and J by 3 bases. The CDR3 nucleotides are TGCAGTGCTCGGCCGGGACAGATCTACGAGCAGTACTTC. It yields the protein CSARPGQIYEQYF.

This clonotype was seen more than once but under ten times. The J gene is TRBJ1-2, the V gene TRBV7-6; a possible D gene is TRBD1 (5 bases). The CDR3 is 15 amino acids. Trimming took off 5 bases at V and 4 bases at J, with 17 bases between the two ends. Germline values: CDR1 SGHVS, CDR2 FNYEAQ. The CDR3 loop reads CASSPGTGRSYGYTF. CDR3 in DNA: TGTGCCAGCAGCCCCGGGACGGGGAGGTCCTATGGCTACACCTTC.